This TCR beta chain emerged from a study of blood T cells in healthy people across ages. Regarding the study as a whole: The long-lived group displayed more naive CD4+ cells, plus higher diversity, than the aged donors did.

All donors came from Russia, were Caucasian and healthy, and spanned ages roughly 6 to 95. Every donor provided 9.5 to 10 milliliters of peripheral blood. Germline V gene data show CDR1 as SGHAT and CDR2 as FQNNGV. Between the trimmed V and J ends, which lost 0 bases and 6 bases, there was a span of 7 bases. The CDR3 loop spans 13 amino acids. At least ten counts were recorded for this clonotype. Its antigen is not known. The use of a sample-barcoded 5' primer and a J-beta primer mix characterized a second PCR of about 7 to 12 cycles. Sequencing of every sample gave 3 million or more CDR3-containing paired-end reads. MiXCR was run by TCRdb on the 5' RACE reads, yielding one entry per CDR3 protein. The sample carries about 680,000 distinct CDR3 sequences, approximately 49% recorded once.

The V call is TRBV11-2, the J call TRBJ2-3; TRBD2 might be the D (5 bases). The sequenced sample was blood. The origin of this receptor is a woman aged 60 to 75 in good health. CDR3 nucleotide sequence: TGTGCCAGCAGCTTAGATCGCGGGGATACGCAGTATTTT. Translation: CASSLDRGDTQYF.